The T cell receptor (beta chain) described here comes from a study of control samples from healthy donors and cancer patients. The CDR3 extends over 15 amino acids. The V gene lost 10 bases and the J gene lost 1 base, with 16 bases spanning the gap. The germline V gene has CDR1 ENHRY and CDR2 SYGVKD. TCRdb keeps only in-frame clones here, not all; method: immunoSEQ multiplex PCR. Among about 130,000 clones listed, approximately 92% were seen once. The chain joins TRBV10-3 to TRBJ2-2; a possible D gene is TRBD2 (6 bases). The sequence derives from a man older than 75 with head and neck cancer. The sample consisted of PBMCs. The chain's CDR3 is CATGLMTVNTGELFF. The CDR3 nucleotides read TGTGCCACCGGACTAATGACAGTGAACACCGGGGAGCTGTTTTTT.